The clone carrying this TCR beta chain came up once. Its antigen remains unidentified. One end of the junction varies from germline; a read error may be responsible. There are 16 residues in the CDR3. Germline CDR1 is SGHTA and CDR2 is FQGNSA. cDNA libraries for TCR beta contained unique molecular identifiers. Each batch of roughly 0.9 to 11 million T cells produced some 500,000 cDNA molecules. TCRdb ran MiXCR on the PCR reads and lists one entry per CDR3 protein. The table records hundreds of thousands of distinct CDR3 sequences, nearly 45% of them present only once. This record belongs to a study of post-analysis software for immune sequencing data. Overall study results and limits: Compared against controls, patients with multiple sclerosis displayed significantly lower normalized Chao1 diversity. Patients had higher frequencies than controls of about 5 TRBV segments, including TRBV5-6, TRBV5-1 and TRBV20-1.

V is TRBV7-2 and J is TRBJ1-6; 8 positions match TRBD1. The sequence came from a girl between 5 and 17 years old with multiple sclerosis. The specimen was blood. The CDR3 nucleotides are TGTGCCAGCAGTCGGCAGGACAGGGAAGAGGCTTCACCCCCCCACTTT. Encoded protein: CASSRQDREEASPPHF.